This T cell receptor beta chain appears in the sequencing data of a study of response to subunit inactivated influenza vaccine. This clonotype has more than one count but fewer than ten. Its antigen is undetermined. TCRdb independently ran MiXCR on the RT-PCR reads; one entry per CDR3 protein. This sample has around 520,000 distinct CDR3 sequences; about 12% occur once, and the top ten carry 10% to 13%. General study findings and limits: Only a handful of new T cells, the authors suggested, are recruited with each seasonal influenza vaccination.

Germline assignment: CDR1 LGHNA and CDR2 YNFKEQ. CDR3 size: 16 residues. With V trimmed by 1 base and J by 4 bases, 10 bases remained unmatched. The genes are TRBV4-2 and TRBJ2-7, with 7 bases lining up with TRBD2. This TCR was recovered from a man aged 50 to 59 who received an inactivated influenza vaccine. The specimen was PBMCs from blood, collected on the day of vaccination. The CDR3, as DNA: TGTGCCAGCAGCCAAGGAATCGGCGGGAGTGCTTACGAGCAGTACTTC. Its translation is CASSQGIGGSAYEQYF.